The 2 T cell receptor beta chains below all came from one sample that was sequenced in a study of T cell responses to AZD1222 COVID-19 vaccine. Produced via immunoSEQ multiplex PCR; TCRdb's table is partial and in-frame only. Of fewer than 150,000 clones in the sample, approximately 94% were seen once. The specimen was peripheral blood, collected 28 days after the second AZD1222 dose. The receptor source for this set is an adult who received the AZD1222 COVID-19 vaccine.

The chain has TRBV28 and TRBJ2-3, with 12 bases identical to TRBD2. V was clipped by 4 bases and J by 4 bases; unmatched bases: 12. Germline lookup yields CDR1 MDHEN and CDR2 SYDVKM. The CDR3 length is 18 residues. CDR3 region: CASSYQLLAGGQSDTQYF. The CDR3 nucleotides are TGTGCCAGCAGTTACCAACTCCTAGCGGGAGGGCAATCAGATACGCAGTATTTT.

This chain connects TRBV5-1 to TRBJ1-1, with D possibly being TRBD1 (5 bases). Per germline, CDR1 SGHRS and CDR2 YFSETQ. The CDR3 extends over 16 amino acids. V dropped 4 bases and J dropped 4 bases, with 20 bases sitting between them. The CDR3 protein is CASSRDLGAGGTEAFF. CDR3 sequence (DNA): TGCGCCAGCAGCAGGGATTTAGGGGCCGGAGGCACTGAAGCTTTCTTT. Based on the CDR3 plus reference TRBV5-1 and TRBJ1-1, the full variable domain is KAGVTQTPRYLIKTRGQQVTLSCSPISGHRSVSWYQQTPGQGLQFLFEYFSETQRNKGNFPGRFSGRQFSNSRSEMNVSTLELGDSALYLCASSRDLGAGGTEAFFGQGTRLTVV.